The 31 T cell receptor beta chains below were found in one sample sequenced in a study of early T cells in non-severe SARS-CoV-2 infection. TCRdb processed the 5' RACE reads anew with MiXCR; each CDR3 protein has one entry. The data contain roughly 50,000 distinct CDR3 sequences, 6.5% to 9.5% of them singletons. Sequenced: whole blood. The receptors come from an adult who was a healthcare worker with PCR-confirmed SARS-CoV-2 infection or an uninfected control (not recorded which).

This clonotype was detected ten times or more. This chain links TRBV12-3 or TRBV12-4 with TRBJ1-4; 8 bases line up with TRBD1. The CDR3 is 14 amino acids. V dropped 6 bases and J dropped 7; count of bases not matched to a gene: 7. The CDR3 here is CASSPGGGPEKLFF. As DNA, the CDR3 is TGTGCCAGCAGCCCAGGGGGCGGGCCTGAAAAACTGTTTTTT.

This clonotype was counted only a few times. DNA for the CDR3: TGTGCCAGCAGCTTTGCCGGACTAGCGGGGCGACCTAGCACAGATACGCAGTATTTT. This translates into CASSFAGLAGRPSTDTQYF. V gene TRBV5-5 combines with J gene TRBJ2-3; TRBD2 matches 12 bases. The CDR3 is 19 amino acids. From germline, CDR1 is SGHKS and CDR2 YYEKEE (reference sequence). Unmatched junction bases numbered 10, after V lost 2 bases and J lost 0 bases.

This clonotype occurred a few times. The chain is built from TRBV19 and TRBJ2-7, with 10 bases lining up with TRBD1. From germline, CDR1 is LNHDA and CDR2 SQIVND (reference sequence). V lost 3 bases and J lost 4; bases outside the gene matches: 3. This CDR3 region has 14 residues. The CDR3 sequence is CASSMLGQGYEQYF. The CDR3 DNA follows: TGTGCCAGTAGTATGTTGGGACAGGGGTACGAGCAGTACTTC.

This clonotype was seen repeatedly, ten times or more. The rearrangement links TRBV18 to TRBJ1-5, with 7 bases identical to TRBD1. The CDR3 is 16 residues long. Looked up from germline, CDR1 is KGHSH and CDR2 is LQKENI. After removal of 4 bases from V and 2 bases from J, the junction contained 8 bases not matched to a gene. The CDR3 DNA reads TGTGCCAGCTCACAACTCGACAGGGTCGGCAATCAGCCCCAGCATTTT. Translation: CASSQLDRVGNQPQHF.

The table lists this clonotype with many counts. This chain links TRBV6-6 with TRBJ2-1; D gene unclear. CDR3 length: 13 residues. The germline V gene has CDR1 MNHNY and CDR2 SVGAGI (reference sequence). Trimming removed 2 bases at V and 3 bases at J, with 5 bases between. CDR3: CASSYRDYNEQFF. The CDR3 nucleotides are TGTGCCAGCAGTTACAGGGACTACAATGAGCAGTTCTTC.

The CDR3 region has the DNA TGTGCCAGCGCACAAGGGACGGATCGCGAGCAGTACTTC. Translation gives CASAQGTDREQYF. The V and J genes are TRBV11-2 and TRBJ2-7, with D perhaps matching TRBD1 or TRBD2 (5 bases each). The length of the CDR3 is 13 residues. Germline V gene lookup returns CDR1 SGHAT and CDR2 FQNNGV. V was cut by 8 bases and J by 6 bases, with 17 bases left in between.

This clonotype showed up many times. The genes are TRBV19 and TRBJ2-7; tentatively, D is TRBD2 (7 bases). Between the trimmed V and J ends, which lost 3 bases and 0 bases, there was a span of 12 bases. Per germline, CDR1 LNHDA and CDR2 SQIVND (reference sequence). The CDR3 length is 15 residues. The CDR3, as DNA: TGTGCCAGTAGTATCGGGGGGACAAGCTCCTACGAGCAGTACTTC. Its translation: CASSIGGTSSYEQYF.

The rearrangement links TRBV5-6 to TRBJ2-1; possibly TRBD1 for D (6 bases). CDR1 SGHDT and CDR2 YYEEEE come from the germline V gene. The CDR3 length is 16 residues. Deletions cut 4 bases from V and 0 bases from J, with 14 bases between. This CDR3 is CASSVWQGSSYNEQFF. The DNA for the CDR3 is TGTGCCAGCAGCGTCTGGCAGGGGTCCTCCTACAATGAGCAGTTCTTC.

In its sample, this clonotype was seen a few times. The rearrangement joins TRBV27 to TRBJ2-2; TRBD2 agrees at 12 bases. Germline loops: CDR1 MNHEY, CDR2 SMNVEV (reference sequence). The CDR3 is made up of 18 amino acids. V lost 3 bases and J lost 2; bases outside the gene matches: 7. CDR3: CASSLTSGGLTNTGELFF. The CDR3 region has the DNA TGTGCCAGCAGTTTGACTAGCGGGGGCCTCACTAACACCGGGGAGCTGTTTTTT.

This clonotype was seen only a few times. V gene TRBV12-3 or TRBV12-4 combines with J gene TRBJ2-2; 10 bases are shared with TRBD2. Unmatched junction bases numbered 3, after V lost 7 bases and J lost 4 bases. The length of the CDR3 is 14 residues. The CDR3 sequence: CASKAGGRTGELFF. In DNA, the CDR3 is TGTGCCAGCAAAGCGGGGGGGCGCACCGGGGAGCTGTTTTTT.

This clonotype was recorded many times. The CDR3 DNA reads as TGTGCCAGCAGTGAAGGGGTTCAAAATTCACCCCTCCACTTT. Translation: CASSEGVQNSPLHF. The V and J genes are TRBV2 and TRBJ1-6; no firm D call. Trimming left V 1 base short and J 7 bases short, with 8 bases between. Per the germline V gene, CDR1 is SNHLY and CDR2 is FYNNEI. This CDR3 comprises 14 residues.

This clonotype came up a few times. V usage is TRBV30 and J usage is TRBJ1-6; 7 bases are shared with TRBD1. Germline lookup yields CDR1 GTSNPN and CDR2 SVGIG (reference sequence). V lost 8 bases and J lost 5; bases outside the gene matches: 6. This CDR3 has 13 amino acids. The CDR3 nucleotides read TGTGCCCGAAGGGGGACAGATAATTCACCCCTCCACTTT. It specifies CARRGTDNSPLHF. Based on the CDR3 plus reference TRBV30 and TRBJ1-6, the full variable domain is SQTIHQWPATLVQPVGSPLSLECTVEGTSNPNLYWYRQAAGRGLQLLFYSVGIGQISSEVPQNLSASRPQDRQFILSSKKLLLSDSGFYLCARRGTDNSPLHFGNGTRLTVT.

V usage is TRBV3-1 and J usage is TRBJ1-5; TRBD1 is a possible D gene (6 bases). The CDR3 spans 16 residues. Trimming cost V 1 base and J 7 bases, with 17 bases left between them. Germline CDR1 and CDR2: LGHDT and YNNKEL (reference sequence). This chain's CDR3 is CASSQAATGFRQPQHF. CDR3 DNA sequence: TGTGCCAGCAGCCAAGCCGCGACAGGCTTTCGACAGCCCCAGCATTTT.

This clonotype has ten or more counts. The V call is TRBV2, the J call TRBJ2-1; 7 bases are shared with TRBD1. With V trimmed by 11 bases and J by 3 bases, 4 bases remained unmatched. CDR3 length: 12 amino acids. CDR1 is SNHLY, CDR2 FYNNEI, per germline. CDR3 DNA: TGTGCCGGCCGGGACAGCTACAATGAGCAGTTCTTC. Protein: CAGRDSYNEQFF.

The chain combines TRBV11-3 with TRBJ2-7; either TRBD1 or TRBD2 may supply D (5 bases each). CDR1 is SGHNT and CDR2 is YENEEA in the germline V gene. Trimming removed 5 bases at V and 3 bases at J, with 23 bases between. This CDR3 spans 17 amino acids. This chain's CDR3 is CASSLLNPGTQLYEQYF. In nucleotides, the CDR3 is TGTGCCAGCAGCCTACTGAATCCGGGGACCCAACTCTACGAGCAGTACTTC.

Ten or more counts support this clonotype. The chain carries TRBV10-2 and TRBJ2-2, with 10 bases aligning to TRBD2. With V trimmed by 6 bases and J by 6 bases, 7 bases remained unmatched. The CDR3 is 15 amino acids. CDR1 is WSHSY, CDR2 SAAADI, per germline. The CDR3 region has the DNA TGCGCCAGCAGGATAGCGGGGGGTCTCGCCGGGGAGCTGTTTTTT. It encodes CASRIAGGLAGELFF.

V and J are TRBV4-2 and TRBJ2-1; 7 bases match TRBD1. Germline V gene sequence: CDR1 LGHNA, CDR2 YNFKEQ. Losses at the gene ends were 3 bases for V and 1 base for J; bases not matched to a gene: 9. The CDR3 runs to 17 residues. CDR3 nucleotide sequence: TGTGCCAGCAGCCAGCCCCGAGACAGGGAGTCCTACAATGAGCAGTTCTTC. Protein: CASSQPRDRESYNEQFF.

This clonotype was picked up many times. The V and J genes are TRBV2 and TRBJ2-7; weak D call: TRBD2 (7 bases). The CDR3 runs 15 residues. The germline V gene encodes CDR1 SNHLY and CDR2 FYNNEI. V was cut by 3 bases and J by 0 bases, with 12 bases left in between. CDR3 sequence: CASSEEGGASYEQYF. The DNA for the CDR3 is TGTGCCAGCAGTGAGGAAGGGGGGGCCTCCTACGAGCAGTACTTC.

This clonotype was counted at least ten times. CDR3 bases: TGCGCCAGCAGCCCCGAGTTTCGCAATCAGCCCCAGCATTTT. Translated, it gives CASSPEFRNQPQHF. The chain employs TRBV4-1 and TRBJ1-5, with D unresolved. This CDR3 has 14 amino acids. Germline V gene data show CDR1 as MGHRA and CDR2 as YSYEKL. The V and J ends lost 4 bases and 2 bases respectively, with 9 bases between them.

This clonotype was seen many times. The rearrangement uses TRBV9 and TRBJ2-1; 7 nucleotides line up with TRBD2. CDR1 and CDR2 (germline): SGDLS, YYNGEE. Trimming removed 0 bases from V and 5 bases from J; junction bases left unmatched: 8. The CDR3 covers 16 residues. In DNA form, the CDR3 reads TGTGCCAGCAGCGTAGGCGGGGGAAACCGAAACAATGAGCAGTTCTTC. The encoded protein is CASSVGGGNRNNEQFF.

This clonotype showed up many times. The chain carries TRBV28 and TRBJ2-3; a weak D match, TRBD2 (6 bases). The V and J ends lost 5 bases and 2 bases respectively, with 14 bases between them. This CDR3 contains 15 residues. Germline V gene sequence: CDR1 MDHEN, CDR2 SYDVKM. The DNA of the CDR3 is TGTGCCAGCAGTCCACTTAGCGGATTCACAGATACGCAGTATTTT. It encodes CASSPLSGFTDTQYF.

The chain combines TRBV29-1 with TRBJ1-2, with a tentative D call TRBD1 (6 bases). This CDR3 has 12 amino acids. Trimming pared 8 bases from V and 0 bases from J, leaving 10 bases between. Germline CDR1 is SQVTM and CDR2 is ANQGSEA. The CDR3 region is CSTTGTNYGYTF. The DNA for the CDR3 is TGCAGCACCACAGGGACTAACTATGGCTACACCTTC.

This clonotype has at least ten counts. The chain links TRBV4-2 to TRBJ2-3; D remains ambiguous. The CDR3 runs to 16 residues. Germline V lookup: CDR1 LGHNA, CDR2 YNFKEQ. V lost 0 bases and J 1 base, leaving 11 bases between the germline ends. The CDR3: CASSQDLGLGTDTQYF. Written as DNA, the CDR3 is TGTGCCAGCAGCCAAGATCTAGGGTTGGGCACAGATACGCAGTATTTT.

This clonotype was seen ten or more times. The chain is built from TRBV28 and TRBJ2-7; D perhaps matches TRBD1 (5 bases). Trimming cost V 4 bases and J 1 base, with 11 bases left between them. CDR3 size: 14 residues. CDR1 is MDHEN and CDR2 is SYDVKM in the germline V gene. Here the CDR3 DNA reads TGTGCCAGCAGTTGGACACAGTTATCCTACGAGCAGTACTTC. Amino acid sequence: CASSWTQLSYEQYF.

V usage is TRBV2 and J usage is TRBJ2-5; a weak D match, TRBD1 (6 bases). The ends were cut back, 6 bases at V and 2 bases at J, with 16 bases in the middle. The germline gives CDR1 SNHLY, CDR2 FYNNEI. The CDR3 extends over 15 amino acids. CDR3 nucleotides: TGTGCCAGCAGGCAGTTGGGACACCCACAAGAGACCCAGTACTTC. It specifies CASRQLGHPQETQYF.

This clonotype came up many times. The chain is built from TRBV5-1 and TRBJ1-3; D gene uncertain. V lost 0 bases to trimming and J lost 0 bases, with 7 bases between them. Per the germline V gene, CDR1 is SGHRS and CDR2 is YFSETQ. The CDR3 is 15 amino acids. Here the CDR3 reads CASSLGGNSGNTIYF. CDR3 coding DNA: TGCGCCAGCAGCTTGGGGGGTAACTCTGGAAACACCATATATTTT. Full variable domain (missing parts from reference TRBV5-1 and TRBJ1-3): KAGVTQTPRYLIKTRGQQVTLSCSPISGHRSVSWYQQTPGQGLQFLFEYFSETQRNKGNFPGRFSGRQFSNSRSEMNVSTLELGDSALYLCASSLGGNSGNTIYFGEGSWLTVV.

The table lists this clonotype with many counts. The chain employs TRBV7-2 and TRBJ2-7; 9 bases map to TRBD2. The CDR3 is 14 amino acids. Unmatched junction bases numbered 4, after V lost 3 bases and J lost 4 bases. CDR1 is SGHTA and CDR2 is FQGNSA in the germline V gene. CDR3 protein: CASSLGLAFYEQYF. CDR3 nucleotide sequence: TGTGCCAGCAGCTTGGGACTAGCTTTTTACGAGCAGTACTTC.

Details on this clonotype: One base away lies a much larger clone, so this may be a sequencing read error. The J gene is TRBJ2-1, the V gene TRBV10-1, with 9 positions matching TRBD2. The CDR3 loop spans 13 amino acids. Germline CDR1 WNHNN, CDR2 SYGVQD (reference sequence). With 3 bases clipped from V and 9 bases from J, the junction kept 3 bases outside the gene matches. Here the CDR3 DNA reads TGCGCCAGCAGTGACCCGACTAGCGGTGAGCAGTTCTTC. Its translation is CASSDPTSGEQFF.

This clonotype appeared a few times. V gene TRBV6-6 combines with J gene TRBJ2-3; 14 bases line up with TRBD2. The V segment lost 0 bases and the J segment 2 bases; nucleotides outside the gene matches: 7. The CDR3 covers 19 residues. CDR1 and CDR2 from the germline V gene are MNHNY and SVGAGI (reference sequence). This chain's CDR3 is CASSYSGLAGASNTDTQYF. The CDR3 DNA reads TGTGCCAGCAGTTACTCGGGACTAGCGGGGGCCTCGAACACAGATACGCAGTATTTT.

This clonotype was seen ten or more times. The CDR3 ends on some other residue instead of the conserved phenylalanine or tryptophan, so this is likely a read error. The gene calls are TRBV29-1 and TRBJ2-7; TRBD1 aligns across 10 bases. CDR1 SQVTM and CDR2 ANQGSEA come from the germline V gene. J lost 4 bases, V lost 7 bases, and 7 bases had no gene match. The CDR3 is 13 residues long. The CDR3 DNA reads as TGCAGCGCTTGGGACAGGGGTAATTACGAGCAGTACTCC. Translating it yields CSAWDRGNYEQYS.

J is TRBJ2-3 and V is TRBV15; perhaps TRBD2 as D (5 bases). Per germline, CDR1 LNHNV and CDR2 YYDKDF (reference sequence). The length of the CDR3 is 14 residues. Trimming pared 2 bases from V and 1 base from J, leaving 7 bases between. The CDR3 loop reads CATSRLAGTDTQYF. DNA for the CDR3: TGTGCCACCAGCAGACTAGCCGGCACAGATACGCAGTATTTT.